This T cell receptor beta chain stems from a study of T-cell memory formation after mild COVID-19. Study-wide results and limits: Among clones contracting day 15 to 85, CD4/CD8 was balanced, whereas later expanders leaned CD4+. Pre-infection memory harbored some responding clones, suggesting cross-reactive memory joined.

This clonotype has a handful of counts. Antigen specificity is unknown. Germline trimming cut 5 bases from V and 0 bases from J; bases unmatched to any gene: 6. This CDR3 region has 17 residues. Germline CDR1 is SGHRS and CDR2 is YFSETQ. Using its own MiXCR run on the 5' RACE reads, TCRdb lists one record per CDR3 protein. The sample yields hundreds of thousands of distinct CDR3 sequences, about a fifth seen once. The material sequenced was PBMCs or a T cell subset sorted from them (not recorded which). The chain uses TRBV5-1 and TRBJ2-6; 9 bases align to TRBD2. This sequence was found in an adult woman who had mild COVID-19 (a few samples of this study predate the infection). Cell type and time point are not known. In DNA form, the CDR3 reads TGCGCCAGCAGGTTAGCGGGGGCGCCCTCTGGGGCCAACGTCCTGACTTTC. Its translation is CASRLAGAPSGANVLTF.